This paragraph reports one TCR beta chain. The data were obtained in a study of blood T cell repertoires in COVID-19. TCRdb's copy holds only in-frame clones and misses some; the assay was immunoSEQ multiplex PCR. The sample holds 250,000 or so clones, 88% seen once. Trimming cost V 4 bases and J 3 bases, with 10 bases left between them. Looked up from germline, CDR1 is MGHRA and CDR2 is YSYEKL. CDR3 size: 13 residues. The chain is built from TRBV4-1 and TRBJ2-7; the D is unclear. Sequenced material: peripheral blood. The clonotype was recovered from a man older than 75 with acute or convalescent COVID-19. The CDR3 is CASSLQAGYEQYF. As DNA, the CDR3 is TGCGCCAGCAGCCTCCAGGCCGGCTACGAGCAGTACTTC.